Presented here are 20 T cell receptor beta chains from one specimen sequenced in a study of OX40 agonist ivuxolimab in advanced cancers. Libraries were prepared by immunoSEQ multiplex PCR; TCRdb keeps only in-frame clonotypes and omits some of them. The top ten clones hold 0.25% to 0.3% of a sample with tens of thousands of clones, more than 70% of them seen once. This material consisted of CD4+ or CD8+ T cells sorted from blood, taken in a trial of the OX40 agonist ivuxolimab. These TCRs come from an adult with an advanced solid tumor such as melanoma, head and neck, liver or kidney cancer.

In DNA, the CDR3 is TGCGCCAGCAGCCAAGGGGTGGCGATCGGGGAGCTGTTTTTT. It is translated as CASSQGVAIGELFF. The gene calls are TRBV4-3 and TRBJ2-2, with no clear D. Germline V gene lookup returns CDR1 LGHNA and CDR2 YSLEER. The CDR3 is made up of 14 amino acids. Trimming took 1 base from V and 7 from J, leaving 10 bases between them.

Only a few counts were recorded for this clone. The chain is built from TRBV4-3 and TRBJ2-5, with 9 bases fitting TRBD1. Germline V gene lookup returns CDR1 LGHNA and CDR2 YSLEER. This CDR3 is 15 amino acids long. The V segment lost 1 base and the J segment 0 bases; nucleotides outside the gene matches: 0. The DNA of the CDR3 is TGCGCCAGCAGCCAAGGGGACAGGGACCAAGAGACCCAGTACTTC. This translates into CASSQGDRDQETQYF.

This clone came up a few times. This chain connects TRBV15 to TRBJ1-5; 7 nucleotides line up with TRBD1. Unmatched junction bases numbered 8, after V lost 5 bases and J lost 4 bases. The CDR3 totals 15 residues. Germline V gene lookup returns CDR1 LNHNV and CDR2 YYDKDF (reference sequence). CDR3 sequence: CATSSGRGPNQPQHF. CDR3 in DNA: TGTGCCACCAGCTCAGGGAGGGGGCCAAATCAGCCCCAGCATTTT.

The DNA for the CDR3 is TGTGCCAGCAGCCCTGGACAGCACCAAGCTTTCTTT. This translates into CASSPGQHQAFF. The J gene is TRBJ1-1, the V gene TRBV5-6; D might be TRBD1 (6 bases). Germline assignment: CDR1 SGHDT and CDR2 YYEEEE. The ends were cut back, 4 bases at V and 9 bases at J, with 13 bases in the middle. The CDR3 has 12 residues.

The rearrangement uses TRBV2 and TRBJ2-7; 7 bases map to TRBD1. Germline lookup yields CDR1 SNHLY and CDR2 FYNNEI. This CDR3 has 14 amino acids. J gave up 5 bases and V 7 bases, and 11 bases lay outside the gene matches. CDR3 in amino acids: CASKITGTVDEQYF. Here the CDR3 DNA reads TGTGCCAGCAAAATAACCGGGACAGTCGACGAGCAGTACTTC. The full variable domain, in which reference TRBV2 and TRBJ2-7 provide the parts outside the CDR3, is EPEVTQTPSHQVTQMGQEVILRCVPISNHLYFYWYRQILGQKVEFLVSFYNNEISEKSEIFDDQFSVERPDGSNFTLKIRSTKLEDSAMYFCASKITGTVDEQYFGPGTRLTVT.

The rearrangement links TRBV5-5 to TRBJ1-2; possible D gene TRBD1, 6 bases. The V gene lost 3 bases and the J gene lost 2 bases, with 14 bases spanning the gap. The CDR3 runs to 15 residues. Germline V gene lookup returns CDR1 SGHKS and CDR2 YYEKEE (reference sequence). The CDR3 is CASSWGRGGNYGYTF. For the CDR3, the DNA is TGTGCCAGCAGCTGGGGCAGGGGAGGAAACTATGGCTACACCTTC.

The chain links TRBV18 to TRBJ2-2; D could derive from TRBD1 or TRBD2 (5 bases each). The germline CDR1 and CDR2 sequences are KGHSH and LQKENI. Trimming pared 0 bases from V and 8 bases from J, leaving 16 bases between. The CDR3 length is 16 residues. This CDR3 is CASSPPGAQGVGELFF. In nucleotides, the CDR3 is TGTGCCAGCTCACCACCGGGAGCGCAGGGAGTAGGGGAGCTGTTTTTT.

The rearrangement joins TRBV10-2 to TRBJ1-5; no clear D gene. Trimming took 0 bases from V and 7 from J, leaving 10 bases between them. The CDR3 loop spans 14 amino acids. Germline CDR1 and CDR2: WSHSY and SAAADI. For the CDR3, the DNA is TGCGCCAGCAGTGAGTCTAGCGCGAAGCAGCCCCAGCATTTT. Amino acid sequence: CASSESSAKQPQHF.

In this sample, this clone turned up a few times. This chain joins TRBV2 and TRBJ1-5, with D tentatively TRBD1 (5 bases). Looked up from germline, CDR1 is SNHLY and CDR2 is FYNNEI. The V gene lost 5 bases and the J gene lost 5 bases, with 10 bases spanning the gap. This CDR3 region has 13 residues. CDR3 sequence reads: CASSRGVDQPQHF. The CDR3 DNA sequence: TGTGCCAGCAGTCGGGGCGTTGATCAGCCCCAGCATTTT.

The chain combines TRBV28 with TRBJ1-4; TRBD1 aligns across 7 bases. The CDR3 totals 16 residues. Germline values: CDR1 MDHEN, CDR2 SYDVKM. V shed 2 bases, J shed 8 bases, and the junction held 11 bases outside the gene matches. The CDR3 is CASSLTLPGGSEKLFF. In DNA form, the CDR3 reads TGTGCCAGCAGTTTAACCCTTCCAGGGGGAAGCGAAAAACTGTTTTTT.

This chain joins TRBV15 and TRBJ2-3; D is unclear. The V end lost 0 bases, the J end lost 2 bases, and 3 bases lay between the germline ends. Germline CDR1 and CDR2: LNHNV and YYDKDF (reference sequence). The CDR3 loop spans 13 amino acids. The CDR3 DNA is TGTGCCACCAGCAGAGATCCCACAGATACGCAGTATTTT. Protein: CATSRDPTDTQYF. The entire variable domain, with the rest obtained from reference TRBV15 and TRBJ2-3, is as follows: DAMVIQNPRYQVTQFGKPVTLSCSQTLNHNVMYWYQQKSSQAPKLLFHYYDKDFNNEADTPDNFQSRRPNTSFCFLDIRSPGLGDTAMYLCATSRDPTDTQYFGPGTRLTVL.

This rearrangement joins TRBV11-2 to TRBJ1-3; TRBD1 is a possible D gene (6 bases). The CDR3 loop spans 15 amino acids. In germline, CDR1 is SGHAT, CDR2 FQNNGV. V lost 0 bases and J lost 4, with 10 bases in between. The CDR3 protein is CASSLDQGSGNTIYF. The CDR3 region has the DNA TGTGCCAGCAGCTTAGATCAGGGGTCCGGAAACACCATATATTTT.

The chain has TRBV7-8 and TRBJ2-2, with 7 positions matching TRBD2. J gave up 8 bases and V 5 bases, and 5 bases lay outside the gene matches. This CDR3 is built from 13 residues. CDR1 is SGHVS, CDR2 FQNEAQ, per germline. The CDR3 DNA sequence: TGTGCCAGCAGCGGCCGGACTAGTGGGGAGCTGTTTTTT. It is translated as CASSGRTSGELFF.

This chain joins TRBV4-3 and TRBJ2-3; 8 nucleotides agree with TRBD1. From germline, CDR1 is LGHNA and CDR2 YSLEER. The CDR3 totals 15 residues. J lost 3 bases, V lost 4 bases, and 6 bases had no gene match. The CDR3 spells CASSPTGTGTDTQYF. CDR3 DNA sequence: TGCGCCAGCAGCCCGACAGGGACAGGAACAGATACGCAGTATTTT.

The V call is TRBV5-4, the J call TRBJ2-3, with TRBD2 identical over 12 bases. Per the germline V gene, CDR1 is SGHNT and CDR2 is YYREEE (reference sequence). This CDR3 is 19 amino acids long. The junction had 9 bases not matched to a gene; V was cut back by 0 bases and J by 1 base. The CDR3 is CASSLGRLAGGAGTDTQYF. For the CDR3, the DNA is TGTGCCAGCAGCTTGGGAAGGCTAGCGGGGGGGGCGGGCACAGATACGCAGTATTTT.

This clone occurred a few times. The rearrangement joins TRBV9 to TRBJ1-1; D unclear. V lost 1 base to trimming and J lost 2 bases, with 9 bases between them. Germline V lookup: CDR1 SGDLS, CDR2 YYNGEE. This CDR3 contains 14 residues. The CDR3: CASSVSGVNTEAFF. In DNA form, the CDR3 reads TGTGCCAGCAGCGTATCTGGGGTCAACACTGAAGCTTTCTTT.

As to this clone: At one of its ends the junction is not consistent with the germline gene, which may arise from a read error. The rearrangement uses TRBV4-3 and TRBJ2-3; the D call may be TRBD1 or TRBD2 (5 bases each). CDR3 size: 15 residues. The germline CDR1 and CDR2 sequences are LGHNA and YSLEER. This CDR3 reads CASSQAGTPTYTQYF. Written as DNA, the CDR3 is TGCGCCAGCAGCCAAGCCGGGACCCCCACATATACGCAGTATTTT.

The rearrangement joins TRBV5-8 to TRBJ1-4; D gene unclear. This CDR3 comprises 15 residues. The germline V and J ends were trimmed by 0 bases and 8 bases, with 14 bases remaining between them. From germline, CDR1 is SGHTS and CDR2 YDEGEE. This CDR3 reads CASSLAGRAGEKLFF. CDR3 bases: TGTGCCAGCAGCTTGGCGGGAAGGGCCGGGGAAAAACTGTTTTTT.

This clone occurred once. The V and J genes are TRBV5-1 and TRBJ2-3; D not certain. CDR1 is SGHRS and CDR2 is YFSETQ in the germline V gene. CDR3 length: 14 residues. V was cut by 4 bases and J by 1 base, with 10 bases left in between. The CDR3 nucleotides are TGCGCCAGCAGCCTTCTTAGTGGCACAGATACGCAGTATTTT. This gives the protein CASSLLSGTDTQYF.

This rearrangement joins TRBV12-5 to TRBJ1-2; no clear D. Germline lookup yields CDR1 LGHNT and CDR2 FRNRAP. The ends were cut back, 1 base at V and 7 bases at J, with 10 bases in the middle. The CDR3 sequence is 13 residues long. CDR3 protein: CASGLDSFAGYTF. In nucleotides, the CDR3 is TGTGCTAGTGGTTTGGATTCTTTCGCTGGCTACACCTTC.